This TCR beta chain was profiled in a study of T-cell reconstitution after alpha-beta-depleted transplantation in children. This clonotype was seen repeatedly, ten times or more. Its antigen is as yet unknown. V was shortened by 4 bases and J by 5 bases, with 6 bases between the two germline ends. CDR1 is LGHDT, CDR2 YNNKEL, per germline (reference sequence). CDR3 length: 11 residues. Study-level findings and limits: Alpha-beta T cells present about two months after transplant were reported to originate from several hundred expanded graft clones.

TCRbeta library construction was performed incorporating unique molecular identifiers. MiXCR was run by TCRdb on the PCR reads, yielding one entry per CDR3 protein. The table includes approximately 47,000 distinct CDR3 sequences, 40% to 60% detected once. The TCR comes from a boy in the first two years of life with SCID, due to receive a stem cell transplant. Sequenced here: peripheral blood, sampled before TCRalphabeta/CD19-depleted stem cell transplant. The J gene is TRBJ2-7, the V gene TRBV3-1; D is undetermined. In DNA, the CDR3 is TGTGCCAGCAGCCTATGGGACGAGCAGTACTTC. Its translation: CASSLWDEQYF.